The entry below describes one TCR beta chain. Its antigen is unidentified. Separation from the roughly 690-subject first cohort characterized the roughly 130-subject validation cohort, to which the donors belonged. Germline V gene lookup returns CDR1 MGHRA and CDR2 YSYEKL. With 4 bases clipped from V and 0 bases from J, the junction kept 6 bases outside the gene matches. There are 15 residues in the CDR3. The sample belongs to a study of cytomegalovirus exposure and HLA in healthy donors. Turning to the study itself: The same platform used for the 666 first-cohort repertoires was also used for the 100 to 150 validation repertoires, as a later analysis reported.

Findings and limits, study-wide: In vitro data verified a few CMV-associated chains as specific for CMV antigens.

Clones were sequenced by immunoSEQ multiplex PCR, and TCRdb holds only the in-frame ones, with some missing. The sample comprises roughly 260,000 clones, just under 90% of which are singletons, and less than 3% rests with the top ten. The TCR sequence derives from a man between 18 and 29 years old in good health and CMV-seronegative. The chain links TRBV4-1 to TRBJ2-7; 7 nucleotides agree with TRBD1. The sequencing input was PBMCs. CDR3: CASSPRDSSSYEQYF. CDR3 sequence (DNA): TGCGCCAGCAGCCCCCGGGACAGCTCCTCCTACGAGCAGTACTTC.